This T cell receptor beta chain was observed in a study of CD4 T cells in relation to SARS-CoV-2 and coronaviruses. CDR1 and CDR2 from the germline V gene are MNHNS and SASEGT. The V segment lost 3 bases and the J segment 2 bases; nucleotides outside the gene matches: 5. This CDR3 has 16 amino acids. TCRdb's table, derived via immunoSEQ multiplex PCR, lists solely in-frame clones and lacks some. The repertoire has under 45,000 clones, 82% of them found once; the top ten carry around 4.2%. This clone is categorized as medium-sized. Its antigen is still unknown. Sequenced sample: naive CD4+ T cells from PBMCs, cultured in vitro. Subset described: naive CD4+ T cells isolated by negative enrichment. The gene calls are TRBV6-1 and TRBJ2-7, with 12 positions matching TRBD2. This receptor was obtained from an adult with COVID-19. CDR3 DNA: TGTGCCAGCAGTGAGTGGACTAGCGGGGTTACCTACGAGCAGTACTTC. It codes for CASSEWTSGVTYEQYF.